What follows are 24 T cell receptor beta chains derived from one specimen sequenced in a study of graft-versus-host responses after intestinal transplantation (dated by TCRdb to about 2021). Receptors were amplified or captured by the immunoSEQ multiplex PCR assay. TCRdb carries this immuneACCESS record with in-frame sequences only. Its versions omit some clonotypes, under half of them owing to an unresolved V gene in the studies checked, with the rest unexplained. For this sample there are 95,000 to 110,000 clones; approximately 93% appear just once. Approximately 1% of the sample rests with the top ten. According to the study, the label for this sample's time point signals: cells obtained before transplantation from donor or recipient. No antigens are known for them. Sequenced here: unstimulated CD8+ T cells sorted from spleen or lymph node cells, sampled before intestinal transplant. The receptors shown here come from a human donor who received an intestinal transplant.

This clone was counted a single time. J is TRBJ2-5 and V is TRBV6-5; 7 bases line up with TRBD2. The CDR3 extends over 12 amino acids. With V trimmed by 6 bases and J by 9 bases, 7 bases remained unmatched. Per the germline V gene, CDR1 is MNHEY and CDR2 is SVGAGI. The chain's CDR3 is CASRTSGAAQYF. As DNA, the CDR3 is TGTGCCAGCAGGACGAGCGGGGCGGCCCAGTACTTC.

V usage is TRBV9 and J usage is TRBJ2-7; D ambiguous. Trimming took off 4 bases at V and 0 bases at J, with 5 bases between the two ends. The CDR3 runs to 12 residues. Germline-derived CDR1 and CDR2 are SGDLS and YYNGEE. The CDR3 reads CASSRSSYEQYF. The CDR3 nucleotides are TGTGCCAGCAGCCGGAGCTCCTACGAGCAGTACTTC.

This rearrangement joins TRBV5-8 to TRBJ1-1; D uncertain. CDR1 is SGHTS, CDR2 YDEGEE, per germline. The ends were cut back, 3 bases at V and 5 bases at J, with 11 bases in the middle. This CDR3 comprises 13 residues. CDR3 residues: CASSSESLTEAFF. Here the CDR3 DNA reads TGTGCCAGCAGCTCCGAGTCGTTGACTGAAGCTTTCTTT.

The V and J genes are TRBV29-1 and TRBJ1-1; unclear D gene. Trimming shortened V by 4 bases and J by 3 bases, and 6 bases separated the two germline ends. Germline V gene lookup returns CDR1 SQVTM and CDR2 ANQGSEA. This CDR3 comprises 11 residues. In DNA, the CDR3 is TGCAGCGTTGGGCGGGACACTGAAGCTTTCTTT. Translated: CSVGRDTEAFF.

This chain links TRBV30 with TRBJ2-3; D gene uncertain. Between the trimmed V and J ends, which lost 4 bases and 4 bases, there was a span of 18 bases. The CDR3 is made up of 15 amino acids. The germline gives CDR1 GTSNPN, CDR2 SVGIG (reference sequence). CDR3 loop: CAWIPAPPRPDTQYF. As DNA, the CDR3 is TGTGCCTGGATACCTGCTCCTCCCCGGCCAGATACGCAGTATTTT. Variable domain in full (rest from reference TRBV30 and TRBJ2-3): SQTIHQWPATLVQPVGSPLSLECTVEGTSNPNLYWYRQAAGRGLQLLFYSVGIGQISSEVPQNLSASRPQDRQFILSSKKLLLSDSGFYLCAWIPAPPRPDTQYFGPGTRLTVL.

This sequence joins TRBV25-1 and TRBJ2-5, with TRBD1 identical over 9 bases. The CDR3 extends over 14 amino acids. Germline-derived CDR1 and CDR2 are MGHDK and SYGVNS. V gave up 7 bases and J gave up 6 bases; unmatched junction bases: 9. In DNA, the CDR3 is TGTGCCAGCACTCCCGCGGACAGGGGAAAGACCCAGTACTTC. Protein sequence: CASTPADRGKTQYF.

V gene TRBV6-5 combines with J gene TRBJ1-1; 8 nucleotides align to TRBD1. With 4 bases clipped from V and 4 bases from J, the junction kept 8 bases outside the gene matches. CDR3 length equals 15 residues. CDR1 MNHEY and CDR2 SVGAGI come from the germline V gene. The CDR3 is CASSFAGGSPTEAFF. The CDR3, as DNA: TGTGCCAGCAGTTTTGCAGGGGGCTCGCCCACTGAAGCTTTCTTT.

The rearrangement uses TRBV9 and TRBJ1-6; 8 bases line up with TRBD1. The junction had 10 bases not matched to a gene; V was cut back by 1 base and J by 7 bases. The CDR3 is 17 residues long. Germline lookup yields CDR1 SGDLS and CDR2 YYNGEE. CDR3 in amino acids: CASSVSISGTGNSPLHF. CDR3 nucleotides: TGTGCCAGCAGCGTATCTATTTCCGGGACAGGCAATTCACCCCTCCACTTT.

The chain uses TRBV4-1 and TRBJ2-3; 11 bases line up with TRBD2. Germline CDR1 reads MGHRA; CDR2 reads YSYEKL. The CDR3 contains 15 residues. Losses at the gene ends were 6 bases for V and 2 bases for J; bases not matched to a gene: 4. This CDR3 reads CASSLAGGYTDTQYF. The CDR3 DNA reads TGCGCCAGCAGTTTAGCGGGGGGGTACACAGATACGCAGTATTTT.

This clone has more than one count but fewer than ten. The V call is TRBV2, the J call TRBJ2-5, with TRBD2 matching over 8 bases. The germline V gene encodes CDR1 SNHLY and CDR2 FYNNEI. The CDR3 covers 13 residues. V lost 6 bases and J lost 4; bases outside the gene matches: 4. For the CDR3, the DNA is TGTGCCAGCAGCCCGGGAGGGGGAGAGACCCAGTACTTC. This sequence encodes CASSPGGGETQYF.

V is TRBV13 and J is TRBJ2-7; 8 bases are shared with TRBD2. V shed 2 bases, J shed 6 bases, and the junction held 6 bases outside the gene matches. The germline CDR1 and CDR2 sequences are PRHDT and FYEKMQ (reference sequence). This CDR3 comprises 14 residues. The CDR3 nucleotides read TGTGCCAGCAGCTTATACGGGGGGGCGAGCGAGCAGTACTTC. It codes for CASSLYGGASEQYF.

The V call is TRBV30, the J call TRBJ2-5, with D maybe TRBD2 (5 bases). CDR1 is GTSNPN, CDR2 SVGIG, per germline (reference sequence). This CDR3 has 13 amino acids. V was pared by 4 bases and J by 3 bases, with 12 bases between. In DNA form, the CDR3 reads TGTGCCTGGAAGGGCCCGGGGAAAGAGACCCAGTACTTC. Its protein product is CAWKGPGKETQYF.

The genes are TRBV19 and TRBJ2-1, with 7 positions matching TRBD2. The CDR3 length is 14 residues. V shed 7 bases, J shed 7 bases, and the junction held 10 bases outside the gene matches. Germline values: CDR1 LNHDA, CDR2 SQIVND (reference sequence). CDR3 sequence: CASTRSGVANEQFF. The CDR3 nucleotides are TGTGCCAGTACCCGAAGCGGGGTAGCAAATGAGCAGTTCTTC.

V usage is TRBV2 and J usage is TRBJ1-2, with 9 positions matching TRBD1. CDR1 and CDR2 from the germline V gene are SNHLY and FYNNEI. This CDR3 spans 14 amino acids. The V gene end was trimmed by 1 base and the J gene end by 4 bases; junction bases not matched to a gene: 1. The chain's CDR3 is CASSEGGQGYGYTF. The CDR3 coding sequence is TGTGCCAGCAGTGAAGGGGGACAGGGCTATGGCTACACCTTC.

This clone appeared once. The CDR3: CATSIGTDTQYF. CDR3 nucleotides: TGTGCCACCTCGATTGGCACAGATACGCAGTATTTT. J is TRBJ2-3 and V is TRBV6-6; unclear D gene. Germline CDR1 reads MNHNY; CDR2 reads SVGAGI (reference sequence). Deletions cut 10 bases from V and 1 base from J, with 9 bases between. This CDR3 is 12 amino acids long.

The genes are TRBV4-1 and TRBJ1-3; unclear D gene. Trimming pared 0 bases from V and 0 bases from J, leaving 12 bases between. The CDR3 runs 17 residues. Per germline, CDR1 MGHRA and CDR2 YSYEKL. CDR3 bases: TGCGCCAGCAGCCAAGACTTAAACAGCTTCTCTGGAAACACCATATATTTT. This translates into CASSQDLNSFSGNTIYF.

This clone was recorded only once. This rearrangement joins TRBV12-5 to TRBJ1-5, with D hard to call. Between the trimmed V and J ends, which lost 8 bases and 6 bases, there was a span of 20 bases. The CDR3 consists of 15 residues. From germline, CDR1 is LGHNT and CDR2 FRNRAP. In DNA, the CDR3 is TGTGCTAGTACGGGGAGCGGGTTGGAGCGTCAGCCCCAGCATTTT. Translated, it gives CASTGSGLERQPQHF.

The chain couples TRBV12-5 to TRBJ1-1, with no clear D. Germline V gene data show CDR1 as LGHNT and CDR2 as FRNRAP. This CDR3 spans 20 amino acids. V dropped 1 base and J dropped 1 base, with 25 bases sitting between them. DNA of the CDR3: TGTGCTAGTGGTTTGGCCGGGATGAGATTGACCATCGATGGGAACACTGAAGCTTTCTTT. It specifies CASGLAGMRLTIDGNTEAFF.

The J gene is TRBJ2-3, the V gene TRBV10-3; 8 positions agree with TRBD2. V was clipped by 7 bases and J by 3 bases; unmatched bases: 12. The length of the CDR3 is 16 residues. Germline CDR1 and CDR2: ENHRY and SYGVKD. The CDR3 spells CAITSREGGRTDTQYF. The CDR3 bases are TGTGCCATCACCTCCCGGGAGGGGGGGAGGACAGATACGCAGTATTTT.

The chain recombines TRBV6-1 with TRBJ2-3, with 7 positions matching TRBD1. CDR3 length: 16 residues. Germline CDR1 MNHNS, CDR2 SASEGT. The V segment lost 2 bases and the J segment 4 bases; nucleotides outside the gene matches: 9. The CDR3 reads CASSEHTRGWADTQYF. As DNA, the CDR3 is TGTGCCAGCAGTGAACATACCAGGGGGTGGGCAGATACGCAGTATTTT.

The chain links TRBV6-7 to TRBJ1-1; D might be TRBD1 (5 bases). TRBV6-7 is filed as an ORF, its function uncertain. V was shortened by 4 bases and J by 1 base, with 16 bases between the two germline ends. The CDR3 length is 16 residues. This CDR3 reads CASSSPPGPSNTEAFF. The CDR3, as DNA: TGTGCCAGCAGTTCCCCACCGGGACCCTCGAACACTGAAGCTTTCTTT.

V and J are TRBV7-2 and TRBJ2-7; the D call may be TRBD1 or TRBD2 (5 bases each). The CDR3 runs 13 residues. Germline V gene sequence: CDR1 SGHTA, CDR2 FQGNSA. The V and J ends lost 3 bases and 6 bases respectively, with 12 bases between them. CDR3 bases: TGTGCCAGCAGCTTCGACGTCGGGGCCGAGCAGTACTTC. Its protein product is CASSFDVGAEQYF.

J is TRBJ2-1 and V is TRBV19; 7 bases align to TRBD1. After removal of 7 bases from V and 2 bases from J, the junction contained 5 bases not matched to a gene. CDR1 and CDR2 from the germline V gene are LNHDA and SQIVND (reference sequence). The CDR3 loop spans 14 amino acids. The CDR3 loop reads CASMRQGPYNEQFF. The CDR3 DNA is TGTGCCAGTATGCGACAGGGTCCCTACAATGAGCAGTTCTTC.

The chain recombines TRBV5-6 with TRBJ2-2; 14 nucleotides line up with TRBD2. V lost 4 bases to trimming and J lost 1 base; unmatched junction nucleotides: 3. CDR1 SGHDT and CDR2 YYEEEE come from the germline V gene. The CDR3 runs to 17 residues. The CDR3 is CASSKGLAGGNTGELFF. CDR3 bases: TGTGCCAGCAGCAAAGGACTAGCGGGGGGGAACACCGGGGAGCTGTTTTTT.